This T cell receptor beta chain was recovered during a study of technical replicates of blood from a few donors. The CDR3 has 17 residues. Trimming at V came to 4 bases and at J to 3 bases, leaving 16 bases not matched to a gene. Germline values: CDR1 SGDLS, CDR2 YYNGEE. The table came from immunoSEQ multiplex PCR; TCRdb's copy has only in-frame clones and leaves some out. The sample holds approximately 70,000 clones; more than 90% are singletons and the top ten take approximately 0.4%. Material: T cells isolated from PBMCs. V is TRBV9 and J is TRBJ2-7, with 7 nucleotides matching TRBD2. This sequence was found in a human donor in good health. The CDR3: CASSYSREGGPIYEQYF. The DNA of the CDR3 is TGTGCCAGCAGCTACAGTAGGGAGGGAGGGCCCATCTACGAGCAGTACTTC.